Listed here are 12 T cell receptor beta chains from one sample, sequenced in a study of CD8 T cells in Susac syndrome. With random hexamers, reverse transcription was performed on roughly 0.5 to 1 ug of RNA. A single record per CDR3 protein comes from TCRdb applying MiXCR to the immunoSEQ multiplex PCR reads. Of approximately 150,000 distinct CDR3 sequences in the sample, approximately 94% are singletons; the top ten hold 0.084%. The sample was CD4+ T cells from PBMCs. The receptors shown here come from a human donor in good health.

V and J are TRBV3-1 and TRBJ2-1, with TRBD2 identical over 9 bases. V shed 1 base and J 7 bases; nucleotides not matched to a gene: 8. Germline CDR1 reads LGHDT; CDR2 reads YNNKEL (reference sequence). This CDR3 is built from 16 residues. The CDR3 coding sequence is TGTGCCAGCAGCCAAGTGGGAAGCGGGAGGTTAAATGAGCAGTTCTTC. Translated: CASSQVGSGRLNEQFF.

The chain uses TRBV20-1 and TRBJ1-3; D might be TRBD1 (5 bases). CDR1 and CDR2 from the germline V gene are DFQATT and SNEGSKA (reference sequence). The CDR3 is 14 amino acids. The V end was cut by 4 bases, the J end by 2 bases, with 12 bases between. Here the CDR3 reads CSAMGSGPGNTIYF. The CDR3 region has the DNA TGCAGTGCTATGGGTTCAGGGCCTGGAAACACCATATATTTT.

V is TRBV20-1 and J is TRBJ1-5; 11 nucleotides agree with TRBD1. J gave up 6 bases and V 2 bases, and 3 bases lay outside the gene matches. The length of the CDR3 is 14 residues. Per the germline V gene, CDR1 is DFQATT and CDR2 is SNEGSKA (reference sequence). CDR3 in amino acids: CSARPDRGPQPQHF. CDR3 nucleotides: TGCAGTGCTAGACCGGACAGGGGGCCTCAGCCCCAGCATTTT.

The chain joins TRBV30 to TRBJ1-2, with 8 bases lining up with TRBD1. This CDR3 is 13 amino acids long. V was clipped by 4 bases and J by 4 bases; unmatched bases: 5. CDR1 is GTSNPN, CDR2 SVGIG, per germline (reference sequence). CDR3 DNA: TGTGCCTGGAAAGAGGACAGGGTCTATGGCTACACCTTC. Translating gives CAWKEDRVYGYTF.

CDR3 in amino acids: CASRETGGGGSYNEQFF. For the CDR3, the DNA is TGTGCCAGCAGGGAAACTGGGGGGGGAGGGTCCTACAATGAGCAGTTCTTC. The chain joins TRBV6-1 to TRBJ2-1; 7 bases match TRBD2. The CDR3 contains 17 residues. Germline-derived CDR1 and CDR2 are MNHNS and SASEGT. After removal of 6 bases from V and 1 base from J, the junction contained 12 bases not matched to a gene.

The V call is TRBV2, the J call TRBJ1-5; D gene ambiguous. The V end was cut by 0 bases, the J end by 3 bases, with 9 bases between. Germline V gives CDR1 SNHLY, CDR2 FYNNEI. The CDR3 sequence is 15 residues long. CDR3 amino acids: CASSEAGSPNQPQHF. DNA of the CDR3: TGTGCCAGCAGTGAAGCAGGGTCCCCCAATCAGCCCCAGCATTTT.

The CDR3 region is CASSLIKDRASYEQYF. In DNA form, the CDR3 reads TGTGCCAGCAGCTTGATAAAGGACAGAGCCTCCTACGAGCAGTACTTC. This chain connects TRBV5-6 to TRBJ2-7; a possible D gene is TRBD1 (6 bases). From germline, CDR1 is SGHDT and CDR2 YYEEEE. Trimming pared 1 base from V and 0 bases from J, leaving 14 bases between. The CDR3 runs 16 residues.

The V and J genes are TRBV5-1 and TRBJ2-1, with D possibly matching TRBD2 (5 bases). The CDR3 has 15 amino acids. V was trimmed by 0 bases and J by 1 base, leaving 8 bases between them. The germline CDR1 and CDR2 sequences are SGHRS and YFSETQ. CDR3 nucleotide sequence: TGCGCCAGCAGCTTGGGAGCGGATTCCTACAATGAGCAGTTCTTC. It is translated as CASSLGADSYNEQFF.

V and J are TRBV27 and TRBJ1-1; D unclear. Trimming pared 6 bases from V and 0 bases from J, leaving 8 bases between. Germline values: CDR1 MNHEY, CDR2 SMNVEV (reference sequence). The CDR3 runs to 13 residues. Here the CDR3 reads CASSPLMNTEAFF. The DNA of the CDR3 is TGTGCCAGCAGCCCATTGATGAACACTGAAGCTTTCTTT.

The chain employs TRBV2 and TRBJ2-7; D may be TRBD1 (7 bases). Germline CDR1 is SNHLY and CDR2 is FYNNEI. The CDR3 consists of 13 residues. V dropped 7 bases and J dropped 5 bases, with 15 bases sitting between them. The CDR3 DNA reads TGTGCCAGCAAGGCAGGGGGACTCCACGAGCAGTACTTC. Its protein is CASKAGGLHEQYF.

This chain connects TRBV27 to TRBJ1-5; D remains unclear. Trimming took off 2 bases at V and 7 bases at J, with 9 bases between the two ends. This CDR3 is built from 13 residues. The germline CDR1 and CDR2 sequences are MNHEY and SMNVEV (reference sequence). The CDR3 bases are TGTGCCAGCAGTTTAATGGGGTACCAGCCCCAGCATTTT. Protein product: CASSLMGYQPQHF.

The J gene is TRBJ2-5, the V gene TRBV6-6, with 9 bases lining up with TRBD1. With 6 bases clipped from V and 0 bases from J, the junction kept 5 bases outside the gene matches. This CDR3 region has 15 residues. Germline V gene sequence: CDR1 MNHNY, CDR2 SVGAGI (reference sequence). Written as DNA, the CDR3 is TGTGCCAGCAGACTCGGGACAGGGTACCAAGAGACCCAGTACTTC. Translating gives CASRLGTGYQETQYF.